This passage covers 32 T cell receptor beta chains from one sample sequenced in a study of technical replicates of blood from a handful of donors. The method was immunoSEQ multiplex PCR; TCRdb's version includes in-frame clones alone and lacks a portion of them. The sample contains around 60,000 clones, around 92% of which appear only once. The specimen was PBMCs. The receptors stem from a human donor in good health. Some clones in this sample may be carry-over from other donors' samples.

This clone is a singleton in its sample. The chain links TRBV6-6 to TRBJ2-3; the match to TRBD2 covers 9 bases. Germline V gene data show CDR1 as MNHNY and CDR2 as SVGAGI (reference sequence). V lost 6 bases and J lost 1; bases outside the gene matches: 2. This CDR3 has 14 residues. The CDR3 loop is CASSRTSGTDTQYF. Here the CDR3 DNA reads TGTGCCAGCAGCCGGACTAGCGGCACAGATACGCAGTATTTT.

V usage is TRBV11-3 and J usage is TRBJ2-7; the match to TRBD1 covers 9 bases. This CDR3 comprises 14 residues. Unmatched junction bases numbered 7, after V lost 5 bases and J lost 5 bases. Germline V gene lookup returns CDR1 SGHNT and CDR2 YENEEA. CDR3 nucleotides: TGTGCCAGCAGCCCGGACAGGGGTCGCGACGAGCAGTACTTC. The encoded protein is CASSPDRGRDEQYF.

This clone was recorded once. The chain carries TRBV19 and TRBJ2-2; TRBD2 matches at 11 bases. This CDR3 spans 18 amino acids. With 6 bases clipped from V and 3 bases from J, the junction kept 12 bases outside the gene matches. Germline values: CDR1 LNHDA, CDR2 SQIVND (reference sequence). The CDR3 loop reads CASSPGLAGGRDTGELFF. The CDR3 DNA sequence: TGTGCCAGTAGCCCTGGGTTAGCGGGGGGGCGGGACACCGGGGAGCTGTTTTTT.

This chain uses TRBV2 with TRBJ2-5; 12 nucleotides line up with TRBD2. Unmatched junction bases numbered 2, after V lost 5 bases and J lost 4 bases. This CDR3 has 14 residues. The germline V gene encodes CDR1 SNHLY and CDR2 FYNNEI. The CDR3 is CASSSGLAGETQYF. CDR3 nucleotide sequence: TGTGCCAGCAGTTCGGGACTAGCGGGAGAGACCCAGTACTTC. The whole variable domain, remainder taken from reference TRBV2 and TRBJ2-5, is EPEVTQTPSHQVTQMGQEVILRCVPISNHLYFYWYRQILGQKVEFLVSFYNNEISEKSEIFDDQFSVERPDGSNFTLKIRSTKLEDSAMYFCASSSGLAGETQYFGPGTRLLVL.

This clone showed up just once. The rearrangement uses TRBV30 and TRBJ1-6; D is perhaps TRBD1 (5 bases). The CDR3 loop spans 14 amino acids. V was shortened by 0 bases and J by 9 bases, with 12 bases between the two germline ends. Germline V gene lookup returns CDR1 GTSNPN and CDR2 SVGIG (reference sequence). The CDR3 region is CAWSVPGRGSPLHF. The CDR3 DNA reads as TGTGCCTGGAGTGTACCAGGGCGCGGTTCACCCCTCCACTTT. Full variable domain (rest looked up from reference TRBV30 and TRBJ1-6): SQTIHQWPATLVQPVGSPLSLECTVEGTSNPNLYWYRQAAGRGLQLLFYSVGIGQISSEVPQNLSASRPQDRQFILSSKKLLLSDSGFYLCAWSVPGRGSPLHFGNGTRLTVT.

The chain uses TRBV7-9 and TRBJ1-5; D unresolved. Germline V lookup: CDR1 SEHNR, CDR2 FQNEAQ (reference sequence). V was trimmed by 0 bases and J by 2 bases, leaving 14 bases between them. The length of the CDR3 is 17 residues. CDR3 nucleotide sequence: TGTGCCAGCAGCTTAGCGTATGGGCCGCCCGGCAATCAGCCCCAGCATTTT. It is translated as CASSLAYGPPGNQPQHF. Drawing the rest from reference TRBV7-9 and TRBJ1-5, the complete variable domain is DTGVSQNPRHKITKRGQNVTFRCDPISEHNRLYWYRQTLGQGPEFLTYFQNEAQLEKSRLLSDRFSAERPKGSFSTLEIQRTEQGDSAMYLCASSLAYGPPGNQPQHFGDGTRLSIL.

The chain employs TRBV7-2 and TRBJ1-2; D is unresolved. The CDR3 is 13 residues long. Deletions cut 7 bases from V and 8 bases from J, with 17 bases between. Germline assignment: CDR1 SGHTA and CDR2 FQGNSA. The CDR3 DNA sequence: TGTGCCAGCACCGAGAGCCCCCCGCGGGGCTACACCTTC. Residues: CASTESPPRGYTF.

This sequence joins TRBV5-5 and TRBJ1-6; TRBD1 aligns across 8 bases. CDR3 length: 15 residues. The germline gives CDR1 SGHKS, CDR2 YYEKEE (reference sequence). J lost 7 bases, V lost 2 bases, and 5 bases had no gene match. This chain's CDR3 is CASSFPDRGNSPLHF. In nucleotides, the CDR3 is TGTGCCAGCAGCTTTCCCGACAGGGGAAATTCACCCCTCCACTTT. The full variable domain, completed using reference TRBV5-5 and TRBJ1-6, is DAGVTQSPTHLIKTRGQQVTLRCSPISGHKSVSWYQQVLGQGPQFIFQYYEKEERGRGNFPDRFSARQFPNYSSELNVNALLLGDSALYLCASSFPDRGNSPLHFGNGTRLTVT.

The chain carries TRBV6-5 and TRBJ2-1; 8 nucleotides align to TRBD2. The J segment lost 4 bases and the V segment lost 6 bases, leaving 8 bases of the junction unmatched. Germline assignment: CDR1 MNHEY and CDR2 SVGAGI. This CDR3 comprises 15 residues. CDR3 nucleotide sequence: TGTGCCAGCAGCCGGGGGGGAGGGATATACAATGAGCAGTTCTTC. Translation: CASSRGGGIYNEQFF.

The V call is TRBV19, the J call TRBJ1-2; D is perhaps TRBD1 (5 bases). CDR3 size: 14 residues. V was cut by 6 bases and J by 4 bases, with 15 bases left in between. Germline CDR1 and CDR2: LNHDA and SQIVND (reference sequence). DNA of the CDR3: TGTGCCAGTAGAGCCGAGGTCGGGGGCTATGGCTACACCTTC. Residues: CASRAEVGGYGYTF.

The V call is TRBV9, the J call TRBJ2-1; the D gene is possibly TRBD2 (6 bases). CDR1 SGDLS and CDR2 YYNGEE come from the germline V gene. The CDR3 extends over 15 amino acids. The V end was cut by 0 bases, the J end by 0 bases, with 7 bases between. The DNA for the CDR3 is TGTGCCAGCAGCGTAGGGGGGGACTCCTACAATGAGCAGTTCTTC. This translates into CASSVGGDSYNEQFF.

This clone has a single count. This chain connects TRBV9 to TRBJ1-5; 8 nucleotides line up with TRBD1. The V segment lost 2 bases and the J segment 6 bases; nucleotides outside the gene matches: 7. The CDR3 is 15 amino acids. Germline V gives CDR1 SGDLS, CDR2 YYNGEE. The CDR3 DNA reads TGTGCCAGCAGCGTCCAGGGGGCGGCGGGTCAGCCCCAGCATTTT. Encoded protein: CASSVQGAAGQPQHF.

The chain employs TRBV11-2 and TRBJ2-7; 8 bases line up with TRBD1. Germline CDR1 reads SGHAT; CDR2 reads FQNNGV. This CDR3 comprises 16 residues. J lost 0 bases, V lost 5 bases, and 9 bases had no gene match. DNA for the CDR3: TGTGCCAGCAGCCGGGGAGAAGGGACAGGCTCCTACGAGCAGTACTTC. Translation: CASSRGEGTGSYEQYF.

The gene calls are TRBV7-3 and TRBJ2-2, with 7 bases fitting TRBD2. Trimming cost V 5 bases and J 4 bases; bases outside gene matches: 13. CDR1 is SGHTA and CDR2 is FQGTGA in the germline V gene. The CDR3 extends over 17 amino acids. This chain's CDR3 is CASSPEAGRYPTGELFF. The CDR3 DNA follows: TGTGCCAGCAGCCCGGAAGCGGGACGCTATCCCACCGGGGAGCTGTTTTTT.

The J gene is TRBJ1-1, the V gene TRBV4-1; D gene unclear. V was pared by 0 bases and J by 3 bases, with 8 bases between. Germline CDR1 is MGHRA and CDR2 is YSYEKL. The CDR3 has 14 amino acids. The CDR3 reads CASSQDSGDTEAFF. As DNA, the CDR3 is TGCGCCAGCAGCCAAGATAGCGGGGACACTGAAGCTTTCTTT.

CDR3 DNA sequence: TGTGCCAGCCTCAGCCAAGAGACCCAGTACTTC. Its translation: CASLSQETQYF. The chain joins TRBV6-6 to TRBJ2-5, with D uncertain. The CDR3 is 11 residues long. Deletions cut 8 bases from V and 1 base from J, with 5 bases between. Germline V gene lookup returns CDR1 MNHNY and CDR2 SVGAGI (reference sequence).

The CDR3 spells CASSSHTGDPGTQYF. The CDR3, as DNA: TGTGCCAGCAGTTCCCATACAGGGGACCCCGGGACGCAGTATTTT. The rearrangement uses TRBV6-6 and TRBJ2-3, with TRBD1 matching over 7 bases. Germline CDR1 and CDR2: MNHNY and SVGAGI (reference sequence). The V gene end was trimmed by 4 bases and the J gene end by 9 bases; junction bases not matched to a gene: 13. This CDR3 has 15 residues.

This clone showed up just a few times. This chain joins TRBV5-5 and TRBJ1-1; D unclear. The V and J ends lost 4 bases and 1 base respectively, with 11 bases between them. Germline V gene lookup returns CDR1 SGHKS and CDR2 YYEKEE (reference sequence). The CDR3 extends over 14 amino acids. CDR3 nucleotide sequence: TGTGCCAGCAGCCGGAGAGAGTCGAACACTGAAGCTTTCTTT. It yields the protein CASSRRESNTEAFF.

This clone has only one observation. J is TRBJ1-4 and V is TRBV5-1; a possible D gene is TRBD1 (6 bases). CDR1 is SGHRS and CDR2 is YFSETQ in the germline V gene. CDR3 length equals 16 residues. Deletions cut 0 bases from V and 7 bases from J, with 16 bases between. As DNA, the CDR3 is TGCGCCAGCAGCTTGGCTTGGGACACAAGCGGTGAAAAACTGTTTTTT. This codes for CASSLAWDTSGEKLFF.

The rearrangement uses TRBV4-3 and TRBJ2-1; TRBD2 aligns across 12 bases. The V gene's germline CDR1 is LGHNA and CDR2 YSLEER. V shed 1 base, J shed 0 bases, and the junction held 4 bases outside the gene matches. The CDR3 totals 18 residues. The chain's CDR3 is CASSQVGTSGSSYNEQFF. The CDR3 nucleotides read TGCGCCAGCAGCCAAGTCGGGACTAGCGGGTCCTCCTACAATGAGCAGTTCTTC.

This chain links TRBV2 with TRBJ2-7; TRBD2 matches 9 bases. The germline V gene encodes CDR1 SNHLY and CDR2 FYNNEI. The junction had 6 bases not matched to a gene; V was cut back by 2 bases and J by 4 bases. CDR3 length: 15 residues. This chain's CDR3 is CASSELLAGVYEQYF. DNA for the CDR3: TGTGCCAGCAGTGAACTGTTAGCGGGAGTGTACGAGCAGTACTTC.

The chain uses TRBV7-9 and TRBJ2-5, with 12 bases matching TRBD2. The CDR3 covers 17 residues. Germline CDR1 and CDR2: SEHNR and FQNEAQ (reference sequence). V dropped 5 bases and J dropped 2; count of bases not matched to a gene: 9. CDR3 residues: CASSGRLTSGGQETQYF. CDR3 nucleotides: TGTGCCAGCAGCGGCCGTCTGACTAGCGGGGGTCAAGAGACCCAGTACTTC.

Here the CDR3 DNA reads TGTGCCAGCAGCTTCGATCGGGGAGGCACTGAAGCTTTCTTT. Protein: CASSFDRGGTEAFF. The chain combines TRBV7-2 with TRBJ1-1; D remains ambiguous. In germline, CDR1 is SGHTA, CDR2 FQGNSA. V was trimmed by 3 bases and J by 4 bases, leaving 12 bases between them. This CDR3 region has 14 residues.

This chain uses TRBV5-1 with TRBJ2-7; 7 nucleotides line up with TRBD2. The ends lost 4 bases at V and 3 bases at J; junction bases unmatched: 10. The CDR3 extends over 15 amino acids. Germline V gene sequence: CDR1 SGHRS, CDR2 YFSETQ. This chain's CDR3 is CASSRDTSEIYEQYF. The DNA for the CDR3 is TGCGCCAGCAGCAGAGACACTAGCGAGATCTACGAGCAGTACTTC. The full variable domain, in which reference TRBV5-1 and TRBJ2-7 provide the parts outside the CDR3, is KAGVTQTPRYLIKTRGQQVTLSCSPISGHRSVSWYQQTPGQGLQFLFEYFSETQRNKGNFPGRFSGRQFSNSRSEMNVSTLELGDSALYLCASSRDTSEIYEQYFGPGTRLTVT.

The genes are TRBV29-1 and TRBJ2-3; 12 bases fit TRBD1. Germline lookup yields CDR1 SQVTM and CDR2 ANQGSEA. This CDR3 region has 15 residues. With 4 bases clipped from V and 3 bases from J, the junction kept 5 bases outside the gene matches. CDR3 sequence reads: CSVAGTGGATDTQYF. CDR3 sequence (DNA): TGCAGCGTTGCTGGGACAGGGGGCGCGACAGATACGCAGTATTTT.

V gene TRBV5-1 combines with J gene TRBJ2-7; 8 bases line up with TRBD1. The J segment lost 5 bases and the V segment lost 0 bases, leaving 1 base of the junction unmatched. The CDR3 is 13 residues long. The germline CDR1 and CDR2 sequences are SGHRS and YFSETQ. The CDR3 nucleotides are TGCGCCAGCAGCTTGGGGACAGGGCACGAGCAGTACTTC. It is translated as CASSLGTGHEQYF.

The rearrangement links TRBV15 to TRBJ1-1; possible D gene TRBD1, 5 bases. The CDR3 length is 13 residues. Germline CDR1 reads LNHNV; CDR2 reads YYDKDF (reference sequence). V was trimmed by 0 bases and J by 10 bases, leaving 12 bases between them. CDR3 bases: TGTGCCACCAGCAGAGATGGCCGGGGGGGAGCTTTCTTT. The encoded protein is CATSRDGRGGAFF.

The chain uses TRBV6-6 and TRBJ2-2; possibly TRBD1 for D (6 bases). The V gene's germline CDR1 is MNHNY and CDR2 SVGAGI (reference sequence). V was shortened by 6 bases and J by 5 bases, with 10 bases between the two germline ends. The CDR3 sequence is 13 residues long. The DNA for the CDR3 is TGTGCCAGCAGCCAGGGGACAACCGGGGAGCTGTTTTTT. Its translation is CASSQGTTGELFF.

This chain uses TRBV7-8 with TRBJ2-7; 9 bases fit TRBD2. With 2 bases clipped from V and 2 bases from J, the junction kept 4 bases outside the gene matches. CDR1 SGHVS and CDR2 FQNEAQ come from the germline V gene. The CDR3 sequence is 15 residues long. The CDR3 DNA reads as TGTGCCAGCAGCTTACTAGCGGGGCATGCCTACGAGCAGTACTTC. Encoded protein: CASSLLAGHAYEQYF.

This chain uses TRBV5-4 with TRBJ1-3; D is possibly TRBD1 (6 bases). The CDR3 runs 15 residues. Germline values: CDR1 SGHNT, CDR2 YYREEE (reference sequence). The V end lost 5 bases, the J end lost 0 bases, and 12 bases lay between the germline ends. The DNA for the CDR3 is TGTGCCAGCAGTCGGGACACGAGCTCTGGAAACACCATATATTTT. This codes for CASSRDTSSGNTIYF.

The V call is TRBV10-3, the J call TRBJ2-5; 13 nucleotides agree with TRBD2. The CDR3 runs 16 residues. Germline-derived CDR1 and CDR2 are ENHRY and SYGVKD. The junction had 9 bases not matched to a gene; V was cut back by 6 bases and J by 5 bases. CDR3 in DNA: TGTGCCATCAGAGACGGGACTAGCGGGGCGGGGGAGACCCAGTACTTC. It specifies CAIRDGTSGAGETQYF.

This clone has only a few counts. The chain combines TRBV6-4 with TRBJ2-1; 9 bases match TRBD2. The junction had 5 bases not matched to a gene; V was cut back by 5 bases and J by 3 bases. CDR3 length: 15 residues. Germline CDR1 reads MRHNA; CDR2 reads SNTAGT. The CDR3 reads CASSNSGGDYNEQFF. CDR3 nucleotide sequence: TGTGCCAGCAGTAATAGCGGGGGAGACTACAATGAGCAGTTCTTC.